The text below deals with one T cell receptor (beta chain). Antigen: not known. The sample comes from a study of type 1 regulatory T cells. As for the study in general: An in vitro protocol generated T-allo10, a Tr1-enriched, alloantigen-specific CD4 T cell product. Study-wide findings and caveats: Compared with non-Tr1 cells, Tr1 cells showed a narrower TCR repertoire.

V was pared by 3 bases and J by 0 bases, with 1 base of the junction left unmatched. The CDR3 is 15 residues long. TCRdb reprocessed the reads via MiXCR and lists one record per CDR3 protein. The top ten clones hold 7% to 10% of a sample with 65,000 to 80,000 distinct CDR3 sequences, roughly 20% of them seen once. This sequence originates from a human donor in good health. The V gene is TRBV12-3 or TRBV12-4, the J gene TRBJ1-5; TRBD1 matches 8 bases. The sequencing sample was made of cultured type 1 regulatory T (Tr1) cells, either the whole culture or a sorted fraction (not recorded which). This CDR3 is CASSFGQGSNQPQHF. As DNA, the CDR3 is TGTGCCAGCAGTTTCGGACAGGGTAGCAATCAGCCCCAGCATTTT.